The 15 T cell receptor beta chains given below trace back to one sample, sequenced in a study of shared clonotypes between healthy human individuals. This table comes from immunoSEQ multiplex PCR, and its TCRdb copy is limited to in-frame clones, with some not included. The sample has roughly 2,000,000 clones; approximately 94% are singletons. Naive CD8 cells lacked CD45RO, underwent positive selection for CCR7 and left out terminally differentiated effector memory CD45RA+ cells. Sequencing was performed on naive CD8+ T cells sorted from blood. The receptors come from a man between 18 and 29 years old in good health.

The chain uses TRBV30 and TRBJ2-7, with D maybe TRBD1 (5 bases). The CDR3 has 13 amino acids. V lost 0 bases and J 3 bases, leaving 9 bases between the germline ends. CDR1 GTSNPN and CDR2 SVGIG come from the germline V gene (reference sequence). The CDR3 nucleotides are TGTGCCTGGAGTGTAGGGGTGAACTACGAGCAGTACTTC. Amino acid sequence: CAWSVGVNYEQYF. The entire variable domain, with the rest obtained from reference TRBV30 and TRBJ2-7, is as follows: SQTIHQWPATLVQPVGSPLSLECTVEGTSNPNLYWYRQAAGRGLQLLFYSVGIGQISSEVPQNLSASRPQDRQFILSSKKLLLSDSGFYLCAWSVGVNYEQYFGPGTRLTVT.

This chain uses TRBV5-1 with TRBJ2-7; 11 positions agree with TRBD1. Germline V gene data show CDR1 as SGHRS and CDR2 as YFSETQ. Unmatched junction bases numbered 10, after V lost 4 bases and J lost 10 bases. This CDR3 region has 14 residues. Here the CDR3 reads CASSGSRDRGFQYF. The CDR3 nucleotides are TGCGCCAGCAGCGGGTCCCGGGACAGGGGGTTCCAGTACTTC.

The chain recombines TRBV2 with TRBJ2-7, with TRBD1 identical over 7 bases. V was pared by 6 bases and J by 5 bases, with 13 bases of the junction left unmatched. CDR1 SNHLY and CDR2 FYNNEI come from the germline V gene. CDR3 length: 15 residues. DNA of the CDR3: TGTGCCAGCAGGGCGACCGGGACAGCCTACGACGAGCAGTACTTC. This translates into CASRATGTAYDEQYF.

The chain recombines TRBV9 with TRBJ1-1; D might be TRBD1 (5 bases). The CDR3 spans 17 residues. Germline V CDR1 and CDR2: SGDLS, YYNGEE. The V and J ends lost 0 bases and 1 base respectively, with 16 bases between them. The CDR3 sequence: CASSVGVVEGTNTEAFF. The CDR3 DNA sequence: TGTGCCAGCAGCGTAGGCGTAGTGGAAGGGACGAACACTGAAGCTTTCTTT.

In the case of this clone: Other DNA sequences in the sample encode the same CDR3. As DNA, the CDR3 is TGTGCCAGCAGTTGGGGGGGTTGGGACACTGAAGCTTTCTTT. Its translation is CASSWGGWDTEAFF. The V call is TRBV27, the J call TRBJ1-1; TRBD1 might be the D (5 bases). Germline assignment: CDR1 MNHEY and CDR2 SMNVEV (reference sequence). V gave up 4 bases and J gave up 3 bases, with 12 bases separating them. CDR3 length equals 14 residues.

The genes are TRBV7-3 and TRBJ1-4, with 8 positions matching TRBD1. Germline V gene data show CDR1 as SGHTA and CDR2 as FQGTGA. After removal of 2 bases from V and 7 bases from J, the junction contained 6 bases not matched to a gene. This CDR3 is 15 amino acids long. In DNA, the CDR3 is TGTGCCAGCAGCTTAGGCAGGGGGCCTGGTGAAAAACTGTTTTTT. Amino acids: CASSLGRGPGEKLFF.

The V gene is TRBV2, the J gene TRBJ2-3; 7 bases are shared with TRBD1. Germline V gene data show CDR1 as SNHLY and CDR2 as FYNNEI. V shed 7 bases, J shed 5 bases, and the junction held 6 bases outside the gene matches. This CDR3 has 13 amino acids. The CDR3 is CASKGTAGDTQYF. The CDR3 region has the DNA TGTGCCAGCAAGGGGACAGCCGGAGATACGCAGTATTTT.

The sample holds one count of this clone. The chain has TRBV2 and TRBJ2-3, with TRBD1 identical over 7 bases. V was clipped by 5 bases and J by 4 bases; unmatched bases: 9. Germline assignment: CDR1 SNHLY and CDR2 FYNNEI. The CDR3 runs to 15 residues. The CDR3 DNA reads TGTGCCAGCAGTCCGGGGACAGAGGGTCCAGATACGCAGTATTTT. It translates to CASSPGTEGPDTQYF.

The chain employs TRBV28 and TRBJ2-7; 10 bases agree with TRBD2. Germline lookup yields CDR1 MDHEN and CDR2 SYDVKM. V gave up 7 bases and J gave up 0 bases; unmatched junction bases: 6. The CDR3 extends over 15 amino acids. The CDR3 bases are TGTGCCAGCACCCCTTCTAGCGGGAGCTCCTACGAGCAGTACTTC. Protein sequence: CASTPSSGSSYEQYF.

The chain is built from TRBV2 and TRBJ2-1; 13 bases line up with TRBD2. The V gene end was trimmed by 4 bases and the J gene end by 8 bases; junction bases not matched to a gene: 8. The CDR3 spans 16 residues. Germline CDR1 reads SNHLY; CDR2 reads FYNNEI. CDR3 in DNA: TGTGCCAGCAGTGGATGGACTAGCGGGAGTATAGATGAGCAGTTCTTC. Translated, it gives CASSGWTSGSIDEQFF. The entire variable domain, with the rest obtained from reference TRBV2 and TRBJ2-1, is as follows: EPEVTQTPSHQVTQMGQEVILRCVPISNHLYFYWYRQILGQKVEFLVSFYNNEISEKSEIFDDQFSVERPDGSNFTLKIRSTKLEDSAMYFCASSGWTSGSIDEQFFGPGTRLTVL.

The genes are TRBV10-2 and TRBJ2-5, with D uncertain. The germline V and J ends were trimmed by 1 base and 4 bases, with 7 bases remaining between them. The V gene's germline CDR1 is WSHSY and CDR2 SAAADI. The CDR3 runs 13 residues. Written as DNA, the CDR3 is TGCGCCAGCAGTGAGTACCTGCGAGAGACCCAGTACTTC. Its protein is CASSEYLRETQYF.

The J gene is TRBJ2-1, the V gene TRBV27; 7 nucleotides match TRBD2. The germline V gene encodes CDR1 MNHEY and CDR2 SMNVEV (reference sequence). V was pared by 3 bases and J by 0 bases, with 8 bases of the junction left unmatched. CDR3 length equals 17 residues. CDR3 sequence: CASSFWGGLSSYNEQFF. Written as DNA, the CDR3 is TGTGCCAGCAGTTTTTGGGGGGGATTGAGCTCCTACAATGAGCAGTTCTTC.

The J gene is TRBJ2-7, the V gene TRBV10-1; no reliable D call. V gave up 10 bases and J gave up 6 bases, with 19 bases separating them. Germline assignment: CDR1 WNHNN and CDR2 SYGVQD (reference sequence). The length of the CDR3 is 13 residues. In DNA, the CDR3 is TGCGCCACCCTCAAGACCACCAAATCCGAGCAGTACTTC. Translating gives CATLKTTKSEQYF.

The chain carries TRBV11-2 and TRBJ2-7, with D unresolved. Germline CDR1 reads SGHAT; CDR2 reads FQNNGV. Between the trimmed V and J ends, which lost 4 bases and 2 bases, there was a span of 6 bases. The CDR3 length is 12 residues. The CDR3 region is CASSSSTYEQYF. The CDR3 nucleotides read TGTGCCAGCAGCTCGTCCACCTACGAGCAGTACTTC.

The J gene is TRBJ2-7, the V gene TRBV2; TRBD2 matches at 9 bases. The CDR3 totals 14 residues. From germline, CDR1 is SNHLY and CDR2 FYNNEI. J gave up 6 bases and V 6 bases, and 9 bases lay outside the gene matches. Here the CDR3 reads CASRDPGLAGEQYF. CDR3 DNA: TGTGCCAGCAGGGACCCGGGACTAGCAGGCGAGCAGTACTTC.